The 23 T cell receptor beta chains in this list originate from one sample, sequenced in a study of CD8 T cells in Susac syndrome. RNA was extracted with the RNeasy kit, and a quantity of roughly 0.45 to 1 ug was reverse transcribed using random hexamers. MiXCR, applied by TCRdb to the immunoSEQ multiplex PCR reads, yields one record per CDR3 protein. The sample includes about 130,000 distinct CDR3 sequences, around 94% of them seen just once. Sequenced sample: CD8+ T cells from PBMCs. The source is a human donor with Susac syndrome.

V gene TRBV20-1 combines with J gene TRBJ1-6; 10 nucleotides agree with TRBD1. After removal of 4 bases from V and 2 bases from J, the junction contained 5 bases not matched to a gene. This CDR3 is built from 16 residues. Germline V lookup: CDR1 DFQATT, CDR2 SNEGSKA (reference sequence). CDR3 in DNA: TGCAGTGCTACCTGGGACAGGGGACCCTATAATTCACCCCTCCACTTT. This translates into CSATWDRGPYNSPLHF.

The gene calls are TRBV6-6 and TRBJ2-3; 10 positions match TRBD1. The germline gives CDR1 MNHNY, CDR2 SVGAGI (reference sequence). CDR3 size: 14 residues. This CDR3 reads CATSDRGRTDTQYF. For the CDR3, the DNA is TGTGCGACTTCTGACAGGGGGCGAACAGATACGCAGTATTTT.

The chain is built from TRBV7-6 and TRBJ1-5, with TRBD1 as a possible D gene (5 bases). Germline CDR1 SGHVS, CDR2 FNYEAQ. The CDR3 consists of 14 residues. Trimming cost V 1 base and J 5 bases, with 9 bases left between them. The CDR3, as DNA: TGTGCCAGCAGCTTAGGGGGGATTGATCAGCCCCAGCATTTT. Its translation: CASSLGGIDQPQHF.

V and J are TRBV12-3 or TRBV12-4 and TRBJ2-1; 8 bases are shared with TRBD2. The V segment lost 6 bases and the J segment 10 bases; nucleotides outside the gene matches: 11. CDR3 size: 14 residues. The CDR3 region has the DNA TGTGCCAGCAGGGGGCGGGAGGATTACCCCGAGCAGTTCTTC. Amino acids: CASRGREDYPEQFF.

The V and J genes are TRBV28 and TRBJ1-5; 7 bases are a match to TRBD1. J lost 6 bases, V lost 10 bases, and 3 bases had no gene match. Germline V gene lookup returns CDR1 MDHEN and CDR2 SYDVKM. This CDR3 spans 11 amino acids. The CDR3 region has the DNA TGTGCCACCTCAGGGGGTCAGCCCCAGCATTTT. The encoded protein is CATSGGQPQHF.

The CDR3 nucleotides read TGTGCCAGCAGCTTGAAAGCGTTCCACCACAATGAGCAGTTCTTC. Its protein product is CASSLKAFHHNEQFF. The chain couples TRBV7-9 to TRBJ2-1; D remains unclear. V was shortened by 3 bases and J by 5 bases, with 14 bases between the two germline ends. The CDR3 runs to 15 residues. Germline V lookup: CDR1 SEHNR, CDR2 FQNEAQ (reference sequence).

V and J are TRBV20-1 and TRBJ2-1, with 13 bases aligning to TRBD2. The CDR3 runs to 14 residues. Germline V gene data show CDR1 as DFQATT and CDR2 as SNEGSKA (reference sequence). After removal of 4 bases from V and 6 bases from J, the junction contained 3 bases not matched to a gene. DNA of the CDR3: TGCAGTGCTAAAGGACTAGCGGGAGTCAATGAGCAGTTCTTC. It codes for CSAKGLAGVNEQFF.

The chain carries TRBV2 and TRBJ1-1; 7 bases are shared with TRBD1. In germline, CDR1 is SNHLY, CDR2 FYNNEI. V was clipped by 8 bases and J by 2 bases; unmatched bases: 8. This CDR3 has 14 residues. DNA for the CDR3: TGTGCCAGCCCAATGACAGGGTTCAACACTGAAGCTTTCTTT. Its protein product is CASPMTGFNTEAFF. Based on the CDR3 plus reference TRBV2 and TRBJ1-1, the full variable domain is EPEVTQTPSHQVTQMGQEVILRCVPISNHLYFYWYRQILGQKVEFLVSFYNNEISEKSEIFDDQFSVERPDGSNFTLKIRSTKLEDSAMYFCASPMTGFNTEAFFGQGTRLTVV.

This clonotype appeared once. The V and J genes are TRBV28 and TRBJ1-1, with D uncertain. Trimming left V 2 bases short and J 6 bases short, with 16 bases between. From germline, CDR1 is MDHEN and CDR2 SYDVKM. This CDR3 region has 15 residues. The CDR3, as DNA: TGTGCCAGCAGTTTACCCAGGATGCCAAGCGCTGAAGCTTTCTTT. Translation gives CASSLPRMPSAEAFF. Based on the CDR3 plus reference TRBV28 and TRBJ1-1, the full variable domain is DVKVTQSSRYLVKRTGEKVFLECVQDMDHENMFWYRQDPGLGLRLIYFSYDVKMKEKGDIPEGYSVSREKKERFSLILESASTNQTSMYLCASSLPRMPSAEAFFGQGTRLTVV.

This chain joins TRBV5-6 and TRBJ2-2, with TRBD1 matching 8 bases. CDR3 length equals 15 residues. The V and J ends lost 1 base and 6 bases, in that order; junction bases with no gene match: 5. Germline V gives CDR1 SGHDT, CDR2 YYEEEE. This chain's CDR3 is CASSLQGAKAGELFF. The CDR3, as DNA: TGTGCCAGCAGCTTGCAGGGGGCGAAAGCCGGGGAGCTGTTTTTT.

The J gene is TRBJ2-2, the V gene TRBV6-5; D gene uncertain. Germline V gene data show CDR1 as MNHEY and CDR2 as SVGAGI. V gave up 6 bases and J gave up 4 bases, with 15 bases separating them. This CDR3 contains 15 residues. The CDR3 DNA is TGTGCCAGCAGGGTCGTAGGTGGTGGCACCGGGGAGCTGTTTTTT. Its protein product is CASRVVGGGTGELFF.

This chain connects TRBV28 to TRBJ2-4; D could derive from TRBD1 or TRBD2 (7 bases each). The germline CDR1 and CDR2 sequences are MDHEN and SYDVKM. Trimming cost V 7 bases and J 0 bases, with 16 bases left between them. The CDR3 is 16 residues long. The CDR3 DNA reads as TGTGCCAGCATGGGGGGGACAGAGATAGCCAAAAACATTCAGTACTTC. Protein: CASMGGTEIAKNIQYF.

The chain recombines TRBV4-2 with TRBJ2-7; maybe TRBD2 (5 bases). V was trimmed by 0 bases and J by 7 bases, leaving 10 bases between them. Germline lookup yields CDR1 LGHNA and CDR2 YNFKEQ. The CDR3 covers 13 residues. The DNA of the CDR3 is TGTGCCAGCAGCCAAGATTACCCGGGAGAGCAGTACTTC. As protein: CASSQDYPGEQYF.

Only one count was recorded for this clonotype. Here the CDR3 DNA reads TGTGCCTGGGCTTCTTCCCCTGGAAACACCATATATTTT. Its protein product is CAWASSPGNTIYF. V gene TRBV30 combines with J gene TRBJ1-3; D uncertain. Germline CDR1 reads GTSNPN; CDR2 reads SVGIG (reference sequence). The V and J ends lost 5 bases and 2 bases respectively, with 10 bases between them. The CDR3 runs 13 residues.

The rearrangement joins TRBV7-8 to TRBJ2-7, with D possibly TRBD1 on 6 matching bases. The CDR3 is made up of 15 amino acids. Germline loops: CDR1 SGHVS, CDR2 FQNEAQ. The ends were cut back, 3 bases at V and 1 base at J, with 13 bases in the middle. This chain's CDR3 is CASSLLAGESYEQYF. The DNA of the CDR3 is TGTGCCAGCAGCTTGTTGGCAGGGGAGTCCTACGAGCAGTACTTC. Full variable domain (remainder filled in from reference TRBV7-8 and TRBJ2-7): GAGVSQSPRYKVAKRGQDVALRCDPISGHVSLFWYQQALGQGPEFLTYFQNEAQLDKSGLPSDRFFAERPEGSVSTLKIQRTQQEDSAVYLCASSLLAGESYEQYFGPGTRLTVT.

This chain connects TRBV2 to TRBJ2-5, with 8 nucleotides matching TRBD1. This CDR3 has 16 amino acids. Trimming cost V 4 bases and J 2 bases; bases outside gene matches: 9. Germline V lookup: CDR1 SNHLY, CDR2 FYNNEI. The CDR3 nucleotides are TGTGCCAGCAGTGCCCGAGACAGGGGACCTCAAGAGACCCAGTACTTC. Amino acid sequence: CASSARDRGPQETQYF.

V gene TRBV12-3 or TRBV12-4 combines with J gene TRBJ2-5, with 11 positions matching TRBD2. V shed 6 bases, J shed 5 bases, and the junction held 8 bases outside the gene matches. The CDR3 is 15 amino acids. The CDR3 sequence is CASSALAGVQETQYF. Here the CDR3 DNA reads TGTGCCAGCAGCGCACTAGCGGGGGTCCAGGAGACCCAGTACTTC.

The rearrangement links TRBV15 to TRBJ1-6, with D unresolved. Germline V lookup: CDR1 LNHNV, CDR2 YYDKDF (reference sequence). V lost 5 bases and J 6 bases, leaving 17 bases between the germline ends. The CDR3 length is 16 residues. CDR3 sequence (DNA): TGTGCCACCAGCGAGATGGCCCCTGGCGGTAATTCACCCCTCCACTTT. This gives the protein CATSEMAPGGNSPLHF.

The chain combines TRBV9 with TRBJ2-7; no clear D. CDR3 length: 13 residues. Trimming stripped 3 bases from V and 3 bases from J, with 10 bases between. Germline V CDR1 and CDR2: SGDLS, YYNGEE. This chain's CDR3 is CASSAEPYYEQYF. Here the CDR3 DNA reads TGTGCCAGCAGCGCGGAGCCATACTACGAGCAGTACTTC.

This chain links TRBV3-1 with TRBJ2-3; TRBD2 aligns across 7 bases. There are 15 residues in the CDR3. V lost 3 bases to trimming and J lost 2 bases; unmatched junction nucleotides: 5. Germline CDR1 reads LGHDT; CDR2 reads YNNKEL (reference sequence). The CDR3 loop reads CASSHLRGTTDTQYF. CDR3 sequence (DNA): TGTGCCAGCAGCCACTTGCGGGGGACCACAGATACGCAGTATTTT.

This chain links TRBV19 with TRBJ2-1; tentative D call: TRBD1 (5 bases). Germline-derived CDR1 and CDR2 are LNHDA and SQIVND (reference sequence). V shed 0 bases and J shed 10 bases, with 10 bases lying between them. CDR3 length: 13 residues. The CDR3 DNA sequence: TGTGCCAGTAGTATAGAGAACAGGCTAGAGCAGTTCTTC. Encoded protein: CASSIENRLEQFF.

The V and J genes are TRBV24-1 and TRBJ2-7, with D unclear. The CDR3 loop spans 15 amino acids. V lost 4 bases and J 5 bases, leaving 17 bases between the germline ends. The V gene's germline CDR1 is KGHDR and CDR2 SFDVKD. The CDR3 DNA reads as TGTGCCACCAGTGAATCTGACAACCACCCCGACGAGCAGTACTTC. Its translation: CATSESDNHPDEQYF.

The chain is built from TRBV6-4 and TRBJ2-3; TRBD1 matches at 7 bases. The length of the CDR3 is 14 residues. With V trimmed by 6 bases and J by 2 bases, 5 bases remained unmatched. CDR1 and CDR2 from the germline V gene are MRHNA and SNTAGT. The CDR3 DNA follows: TGTGCCAGCAGAAGACAGGGCCCCACAGATACGCAGTATTTT. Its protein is CASRRQGPTDTQYF.